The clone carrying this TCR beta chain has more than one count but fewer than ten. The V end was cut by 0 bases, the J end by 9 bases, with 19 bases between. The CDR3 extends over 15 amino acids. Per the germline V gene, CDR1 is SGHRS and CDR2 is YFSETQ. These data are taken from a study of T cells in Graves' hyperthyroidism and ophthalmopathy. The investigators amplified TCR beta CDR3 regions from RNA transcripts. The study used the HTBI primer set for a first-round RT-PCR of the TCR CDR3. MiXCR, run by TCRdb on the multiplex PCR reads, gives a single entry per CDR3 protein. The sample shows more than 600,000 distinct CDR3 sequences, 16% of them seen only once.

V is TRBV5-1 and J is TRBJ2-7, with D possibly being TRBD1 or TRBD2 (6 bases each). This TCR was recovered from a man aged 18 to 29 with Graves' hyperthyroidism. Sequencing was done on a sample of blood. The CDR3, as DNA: TGCGCCAGCAGCTTGGACCGGAGGGGGTCCCACGGGCAGTACTTC. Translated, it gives CASSLDRRGSHGQYF. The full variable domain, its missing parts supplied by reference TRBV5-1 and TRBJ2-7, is KAGVTQTPRYLIKTRGQQVTLSCSPISGHRSVSWYQQTPGQGLQFLFEYFSETQRNKGNFPGRFSGRQFSNSRSEMNVSTLELGDSALYLCASSLDRRGSHGQYFGPGTRLTVT.